The present TCR beta chain was sequenced within a study of control samples from healthy donors and cancer patients. CDR3 length equals 13 residues. Germline assignment: CDR1 SNHLY and CDR2 FYNNEI. V dropped 7 bases and J dropped 2 bases, with 11 bases sitting between them. The repertoire was sequenced with immunoSEQ multiplex PCR; TCRdb's copy has only in-frame clones and lacks some. The sample has about 180,000 clones, 90% seen once. The TCR originated in a woman aged 45-65 years in good health. The chain joins TRBV2 to TRBJ1-1, with D tentatively TRBD1 (5 bases). The sequencing input was blood. The CDR3 DNA sequence: TGTGCCAGCAAGACCGACAGAAACACTGAAGCTTTCTTT. It is translated as CASKTDRNTEAFF. The whole variable domain, filled in from reference TRBV2 and TRBJ1-1, reads EPEVTQTPSHQVTQMGQEVILRCVPISNHLYFYWYRQILGQKVEFLVSFYNNEISEKSEIFDDQFSVERPDGSNFTLKIRSTKLEDSAMYFCASKTDRNTEAFFGQGTRLTVV.